This TCR beta chain was found in a study of CD8 T cells in Susac syndrome. The overall study: Patients with Susac syndrome, at blood draw, were therapy-naive, on corticosteroids, or on intravenous immunoglobulin alone.

The CDR3 is 15 residues long. Looked up from germline, CDR1 is SGHDT and CDR2 is YYEEEE. V lost 4 bases to trimming and J lost 4 bases, with 17 bases between them. CD8+ and CD4+ T cells from blood underwent TCR beta sequencing, which was carried out in a high-throughput format. Whole-study results and caveats: In TEMRA cells and active patients, CD8+ clonal expansion in Susac reached its peak.

To note about this clonotype: Its target is not known.

Random-hexamer reverse transcription was applied to roughly 0.5 to 1 ug RNA. The amplification used immunoSEQ multiplex PCR on TCR beta CDR3; it spanned 54 Vbeta and 13 Jbeta. TCRdb reprocessed the immunoSEQ multiplex PCR reads via MiXCR and lists one record per CDR3 protein. The sample lists roughly 110,000 distinct CDR3 sequences, around 94% occurring once. The sample consisted of CD8+ T cells from PBMCs. V and J are TRBV5-6 and TRBJ1-2; a weak D match, TRBD1 (5 bases). The sequence was obtained from a human donor with Susac syndrome. The chain's CDR3 is CASSEGTVNFYGYTF. CDR3 DNA: TGTGCCAGCAGCGAGGGGACGGTCAACTTCTATGGCTACACCTTC.